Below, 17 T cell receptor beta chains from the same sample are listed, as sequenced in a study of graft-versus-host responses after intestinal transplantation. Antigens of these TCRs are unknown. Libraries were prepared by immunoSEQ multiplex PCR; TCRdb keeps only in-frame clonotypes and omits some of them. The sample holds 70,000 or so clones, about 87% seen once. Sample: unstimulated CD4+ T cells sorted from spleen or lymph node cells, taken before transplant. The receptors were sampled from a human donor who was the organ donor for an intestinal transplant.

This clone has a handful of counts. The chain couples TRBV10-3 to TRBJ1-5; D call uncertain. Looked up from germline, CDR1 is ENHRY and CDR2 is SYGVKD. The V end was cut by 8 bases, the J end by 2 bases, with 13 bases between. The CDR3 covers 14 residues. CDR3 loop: CAIGVSKGNQPQHF. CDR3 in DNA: TGTGCCATCGGAGTCAGTAAAGGCAATCAGCCCCAGCATTTT.

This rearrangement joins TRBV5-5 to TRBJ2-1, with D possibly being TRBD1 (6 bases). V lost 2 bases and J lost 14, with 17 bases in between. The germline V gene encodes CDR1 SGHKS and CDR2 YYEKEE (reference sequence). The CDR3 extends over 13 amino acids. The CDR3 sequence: CASSFFSGDGKFF. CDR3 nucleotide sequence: TGTGCCAGCAGCTTCTTTTCAGGGGATGGGAAGTTCTTC.

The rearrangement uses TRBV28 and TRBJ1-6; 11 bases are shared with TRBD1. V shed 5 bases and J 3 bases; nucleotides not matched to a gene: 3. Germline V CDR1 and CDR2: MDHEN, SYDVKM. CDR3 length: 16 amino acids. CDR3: CASSGGQGVYNSPLHF. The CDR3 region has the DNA TGTGCCAGCAGTGGGGGACAGGGGGTCTATAATTCACCCCTCCACTTT.

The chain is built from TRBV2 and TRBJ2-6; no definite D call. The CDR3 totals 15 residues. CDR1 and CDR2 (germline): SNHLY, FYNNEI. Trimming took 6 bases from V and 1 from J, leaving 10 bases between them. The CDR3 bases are TGTGCCAGCAGCAGTTACCCATCTGGGGCCAACGTCCTGACTTTC. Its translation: CASSSYPSGANVLTF.

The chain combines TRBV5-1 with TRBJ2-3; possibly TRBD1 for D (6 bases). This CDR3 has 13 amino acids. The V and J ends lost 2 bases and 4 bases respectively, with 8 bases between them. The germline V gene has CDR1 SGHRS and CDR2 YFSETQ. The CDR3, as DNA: TGCGCCAGCAGCTTTCAGGGGCCAGATACGCAGTATTTT. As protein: CASSFQGPDTQYF.

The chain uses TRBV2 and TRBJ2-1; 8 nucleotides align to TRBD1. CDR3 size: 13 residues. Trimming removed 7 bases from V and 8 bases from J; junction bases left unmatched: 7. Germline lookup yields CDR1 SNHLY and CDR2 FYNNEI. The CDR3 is CASKYDRGYEQFF. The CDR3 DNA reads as TGTGCCAGCAAATATGACAGGGGCTATGAGCAGTTCTTC.

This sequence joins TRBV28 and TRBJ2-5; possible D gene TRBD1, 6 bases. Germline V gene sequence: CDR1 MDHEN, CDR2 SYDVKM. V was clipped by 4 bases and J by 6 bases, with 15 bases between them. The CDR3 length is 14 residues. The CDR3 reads CASSYSRGMQTQYF. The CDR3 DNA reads TGTGCCAGCAGTTATAGCAGGGGCATGCAGACCCAGTACTTC.

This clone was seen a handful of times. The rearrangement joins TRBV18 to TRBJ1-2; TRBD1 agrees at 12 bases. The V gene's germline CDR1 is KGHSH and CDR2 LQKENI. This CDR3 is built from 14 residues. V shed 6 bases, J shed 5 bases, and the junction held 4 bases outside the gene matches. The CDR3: CASSEGQGAYGYTF. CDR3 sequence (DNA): TGTGCCAGCTCGGAGGGACAGGGGGCTTATGGCTACACCTTC. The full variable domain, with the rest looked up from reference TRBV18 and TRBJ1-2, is NAGVMQNPRHLVRRRGQEARLRCSPMKGHSHVYWYRQLPEEGLKFMVYLQKENIIDESGMPKERFSAEFPKEGPSILRIQQVVRGDSAAYFCASSEGQGAYGYTFGSGTRLTVV.

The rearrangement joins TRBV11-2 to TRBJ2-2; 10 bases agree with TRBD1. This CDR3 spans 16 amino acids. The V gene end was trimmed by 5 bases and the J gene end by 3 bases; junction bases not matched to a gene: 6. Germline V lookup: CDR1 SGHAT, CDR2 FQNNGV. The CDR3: CASSPLGTGDTGELFF. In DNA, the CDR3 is TGTGCCAGCAGCCCGCTCGGGACAGGGGACACCGGGGAGCTGTTTTTT.

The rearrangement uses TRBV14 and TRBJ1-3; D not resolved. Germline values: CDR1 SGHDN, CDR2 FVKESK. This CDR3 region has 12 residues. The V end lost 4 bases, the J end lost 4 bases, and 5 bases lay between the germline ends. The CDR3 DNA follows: TGTGCCAGCAGCCTTACAGGAAACACCATATATTTT. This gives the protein CASSLTGNTIYF.

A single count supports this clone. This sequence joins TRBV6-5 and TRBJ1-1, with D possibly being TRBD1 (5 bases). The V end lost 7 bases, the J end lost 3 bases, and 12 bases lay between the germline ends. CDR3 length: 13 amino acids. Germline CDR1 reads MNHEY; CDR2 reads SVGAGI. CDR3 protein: CASKTVRDTEAFF. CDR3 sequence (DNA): TGTGCCAGCAAAACAGTCAGGGACACTGAAGCTTTCTTT.

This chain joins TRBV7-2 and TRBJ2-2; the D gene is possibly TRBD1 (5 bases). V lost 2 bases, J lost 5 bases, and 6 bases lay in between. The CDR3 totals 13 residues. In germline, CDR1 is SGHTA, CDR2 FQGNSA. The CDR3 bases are TGTGCCAGCAGCTTACAGGGTACCGGGGAGCTGTTTTTT. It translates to CASSLQGTGELFF.

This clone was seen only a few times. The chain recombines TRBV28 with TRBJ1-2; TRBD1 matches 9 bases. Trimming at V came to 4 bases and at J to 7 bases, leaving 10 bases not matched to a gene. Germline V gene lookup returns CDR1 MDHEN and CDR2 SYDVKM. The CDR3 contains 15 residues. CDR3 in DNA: TGTGCCAGCAGTTGGAGAGGACAGGGGTTAGGTGGCTACACCTTC. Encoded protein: CASSWRGQGLGGYTF.

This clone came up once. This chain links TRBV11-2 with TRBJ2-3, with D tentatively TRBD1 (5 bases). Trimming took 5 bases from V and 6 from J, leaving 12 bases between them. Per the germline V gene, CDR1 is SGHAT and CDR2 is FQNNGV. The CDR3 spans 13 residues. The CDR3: CASSPDREDTQYF. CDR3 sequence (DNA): TGTGCCAGCAGCCCCGACAGAGAGGATACGCAGTATTTT.

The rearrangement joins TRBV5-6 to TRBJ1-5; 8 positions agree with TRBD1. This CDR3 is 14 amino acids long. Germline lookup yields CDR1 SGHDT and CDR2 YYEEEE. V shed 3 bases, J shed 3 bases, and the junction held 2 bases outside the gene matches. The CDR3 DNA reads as TGTGCCAGCAGCTGGACAGGGCTCAATCAGCCCCAGCATTTT. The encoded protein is CASSWTGLNQPQHF. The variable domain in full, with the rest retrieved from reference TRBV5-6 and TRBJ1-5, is DAGVTQSPTHLIKTRGQQVTLRCSPKSGHDTVSWYQQALGQGPQFIFQYYEEEERQRGNFPDRFSGHQFPNYSSELNVNALLLGDSALYLCASSWTGLNQPQHFGDGTRLSIL.

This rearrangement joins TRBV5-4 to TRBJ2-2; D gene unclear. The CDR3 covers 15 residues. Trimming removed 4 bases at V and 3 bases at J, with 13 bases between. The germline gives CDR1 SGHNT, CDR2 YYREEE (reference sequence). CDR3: CASSPQSLDTGELFF. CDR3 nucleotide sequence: TGTGCCAGCAGCCCGCAGTCCCTGGACACCGGGGAGCTGTTTTTT.

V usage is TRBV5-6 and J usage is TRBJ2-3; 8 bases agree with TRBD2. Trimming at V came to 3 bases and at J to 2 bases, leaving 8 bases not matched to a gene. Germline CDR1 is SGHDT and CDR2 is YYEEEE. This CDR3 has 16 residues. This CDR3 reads CASSSPGLGATDTQYF. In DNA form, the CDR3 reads TGTGCCAGCAGCTCGCCGGGACTAGGCGCCACAGATACGCAGTATTTT.